Listed below are T cell receptor beta chains from one sample, sequenced in a study of blood T cell repertoires in COVID-19. Produced via immunoSEQ multiplex PCR; TCRdb's table is partial and in-frame only. Here the sample spans about 220,000 clones, 87% being singletons. Source material: peripheral blood. All receptors derive from a man aged 40-49 years with active or convalescent COVID-19. Both conserved end residues are part of each CDR3. The size of a clone is reported for some rows only, either as once, few or many, or as a class for expanded clones.

TRBV11-2,TRBJ2-3,-,12,CASSPPGDTQYF
TRBV5-1,TRBJ2-1,-,15,CASSFLLQPNNEQFF
TRBV5-1,TRBJ1-1,-,15,CASSLSAGMNTEAFF
TRBV28,TRBJ2-7,-,17,CASSLRQMGLAAHEQYF
TRBV28,TRBJ2-1,-,14,CASSLGYRGNEQFF
TRBV6-5,TRBJ1-4,-,14,CASSFDRVREKLFF
TRBV9,TRBJ2-7,-,14,CASSVVGASAEQYF
TRBV7-3,TRBJ1-2,-,14,CASRAGQGYVGYTF
TRBV2,TRBJ1-2,-,15,CASSRSRDEEKGYTF
TRBV6-5,TRBJ2-1,-,14,CASRIHSGTNEQFF
TRBV6-5,TRBJ1-6,-,15,CASTPAGQGFSPLHF
TRBV5-4,TRBJ2-5,few,14,CASSRTGGGETQYF
TRBV28,TRBJ1-2,-,13,CASRNPSEAGYTF
TRBV30,TRBJ1-2,once,14,CAWSGLTVNYGYTF
TRBV7-2,TRBJ2-3,-,14,CASSLDGSTDTQYF
TRBV28,TRBJ1-6,-,15,CASSVSRTGYSPLHF
TRBV19,TRBJ1-1,-,14,CASSIGGMNTEAFF
TRBV7-3,TRBJ2-7,-,13,CASSLTGADEQYF
TRBV10-2,TRBJ2-7,-,12,CASRDRVYEQYF
TRBV7-3,TRBJ2-7,-,14,CASTPPGRRHEQYF
TRBV19,TRBJ2-2,-,18,CASSIDLHQRVPTGELFF
TRBV7-9,TRBJ2-7,-,14,CASSPGVRSNEQYF
TRBV5-4,TRBJ1-6,few,15,CASSGGQGANSPLHF
TRBV4-2,TRBJ2-5,-,15,CASTQARGPRETQYF
TRBV5-1,TRBJ1-1,-,13,CASSRDLDTEAFF
TRBV7-2,TRBJ1-3,few,14,CASSQLSSGNTIYF
TRBV30,TRBJ2-1,once,13,CAWTSGVPNEQFF
TRBV18,TRBJ1-1,once,13,CASSPSSRGEAFF
TRBV3-1/TRBV3-2,TRBJ2-7,once,11,CASSPGQGQYF
TRBV7-9,TRBJ1-2,-,14,CASSHLDRGYGYTF
TRBV9,TRBJ2-3,-,16,CASSTRTSGVGDTQYF
TRBV5-6,TRBJ1-6,-,13,CASSFSQISPLHF
TRBV28,TRBJ2-5,-,14,CASRPGTLQETQYF
TRBV11-2,TRBJ2-7,-,13,CASSLGTFYEQYF
TRBV5-4,TRBJ1-2,-,13,CASSFLPVHGYTF